Below, one TCR beta chain is given with its context. The germline V gene has CDR1 MNHNY and CDR2 SVGAGI (reference sequence). Trimming left V 6 bases short and J 5 bases short, with 11 bases between. The CDR3 spans 13 residues. Time point: patch test 1, 2 weeks after DPC sensitization. Treatment specified: therapeutic diphenylcyclopropenone sensitization with weekly scalp DPC. MiXCR was run by TCRdb on the RACE reads, yielding one entry per CDR3 protein. The sample carries tens of thousands of distinct CDR3 sequences, 10% to 15% recorded once. This sample stems from a study of human T cells and chemical hapten exposure.

This TCR was recovered from an older woman with alopecia areata. Some clones in this sample may be carry-over from other donors' samples. The V call is TRBV6-6, the J call TRBJ2-4; D is undetermined. The sample consisted of whole blood, taken in connection with sensitization to the hapten diphenylcyclopropenone (DPC). The CDR3 loop is CASSYGNENIQYF. The CDR3 nucleotides read TGTGCCAGCAGCTACGGTAATGAAAACATTCAGTACTTC.